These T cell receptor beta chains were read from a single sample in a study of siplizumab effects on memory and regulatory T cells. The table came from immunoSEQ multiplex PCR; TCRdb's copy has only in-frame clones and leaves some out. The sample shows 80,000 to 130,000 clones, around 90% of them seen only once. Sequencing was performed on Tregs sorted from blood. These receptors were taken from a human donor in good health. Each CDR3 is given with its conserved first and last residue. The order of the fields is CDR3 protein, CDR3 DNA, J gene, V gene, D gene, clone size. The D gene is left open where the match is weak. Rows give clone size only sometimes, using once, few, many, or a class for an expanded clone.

CASSLVDRTYEQYF	TGTGCCAGCAGCTTAGTGGACCGAACCTACGAGCAGTACTTC	TRBJ2-7	TRBV7-8	.	.
CATSASRVSGANVLTF	TGTGCCACCAGTGCCTCGAGGGTCTCTGGGGCCAACGTCCTGACTTTC	TRBJ2-6	TRBV9	.	once
CASSRQTYEQYF	TGTGCCAGCTCACGACAGACCTACGAGCAGTACTTC	TRBJ2-7	TRBV18	.	.
CAGKAGHNTDTQYF	TGTGCCGGCAAAGCGGGCCATAACACAGATACGCAGTATTTT	TRBJ2-3	TRBV5-6	.	once
CASSDDQGIYQPQHF	TGCGCCAGCAGTGACGATCAGGGTATATATCAGCCCCAGCATTTT	TRBJ1-5	TRBV10-1	.	.
CASRGLSWGTQYF	TGTGCCAGTAGGGGACTTAGCTGGGGTACGCAGTATTTT	TRBJ2-3	TRBV19	.	.
CASRFRGTNYGYTF	TGTGCCAGCAGATTCCGGGGGACAAACTATGGCTACACCTTC	TRBJ1-2	TRBV28	.	.
CASTTGGGQPQHF	TGTGCCAGTACCACAGGGGGAGGTCAGCCCCAGCATTTT	TRBJ1-5	TRBV19	TRBD1	few
CASSRDTSSSGNTIYF	TGCGCCAGCAGCAGGGACACTTCCAGCTCTGGAAACACCATATATTTT	TRBJ1-3	TRBV5-1	.	.
CASSLERLAGLRNEQFF	TGTGCCAGCAGCTTGGAAAGGCTAGCGGGCCTCCGCAATGAGCAGTTCTTC	TRBJ2-1	TRBV5-6	TRBD2	.
CASGTGQGEAYTF	TGTGCCAGCGGCACCGGACAGGGGGAAGCGTACACCTTC	TRBJ1-2	TRBV9	TRBD1	.
CASSIRRGKETQYF	TGTGCCAGCAGTATCCGCAGGGGGAAAGAGACCCAGTACTTC	TRBJ2-5	TRBV28	TRBD1	few
CASSPRETQYF	TGTGCCAGCAGCCCTCGGGAGACCCAGTACTTC	TRBJ2-5	TRBV11-2	.	.
CASSQWTDFYGYTF	TGTGCCAGCAGCCAGTGGACAGACTTTTATGGCTACACCTTC	TRBJ1-2	TRBV5-6	.	.
CASSGGSTDTQYF	TGTGCCAGCAGTGGAGGTTCCACAGATACGCAGTATTTT	TRBJ2-3	TRBV2	.	.
CASSFRGANTGELFF	TGCGCCAGCAGCTTTAGGGGCGCTAACACCGGGGAGCTGTTTTTT	TRBJ2-2	TRBV5-1	.	.
CASSLAGGVSYNEQFF	TGCGCCAGCAGCTTGGCCGGTGGTGTGTCCTACAATGAGCAGTTCTTC	TRBJ2-1	TRBV5-1	.	.
CASGAGASDTQYF	TGTGCCAGCGGGGCGGGAGCGTCAGATACGCAGTATTTT	TRBJ2-3	TRBV7-3	TRBD2	.
CASSVARTSKDEQFF	TGTGCCAGCAGCGTAGCCAGGACTAGTAAGGATGAGCAGTTCTTC	TRBJ2-1	TRBV9	TRBD2	.
CASSQGGHSTDTQYF	TGCGCCAGCAGCCAAGGTGGCCACAGCACAGATACGCAGTATTTT	TRBJ2-3	TRBV4-1	.	few
CASRSPGTNTGELFF	TGCGCCAGCAGATCCCCCGGGACTAACACCGGGGAGCTGTTTTTT	TRBJ2-2	TRBV10-2	.	.
CASTQAGPYEQYF	TGTGCCAGCACCCAAGCGGGGCCCTACGAGCAGTACTTC	TRBJ2-7	TRBV6-6	TRBD2	.
CASSTQPAGELFF	TGTGCCAGTAGTACCCAGCCGGCCGGGGAGCTGTTTTTT	TRBJ2-2	TRBV19	.	.
CSVDYGNTDTQYF	TGCAGCGTTGATTACGGAAACACAGATACGCAGTATTTT	TRBJ2-3	TRBV29-1	.	.
CASSVLPLNSYNEQFF	TGTGCCAGCAGTGTACTTCCCCTTAATAGCTACAATGAGCAGTTCTTC	TRBJ2-1	TRBV6-4	.	once
CASSPSSETDTQYF	TGTGCCAGCTCACCCTCTAGCGAGACAGATACGCAGTATTTT	TRBJ2-3	TRBV18	.	.
CASSAGGKTQYF	TGTGCCAGTAGTGCAGGGGGGAAGACCCAGTACTTC	TRBJ2-5	TRBV19	.	.
CASSFSVFPSVGNEQYF	TGTGCCAGCAGCTTCTCTGTTTTCCCCAGCGTCGGGAACGAGCAGTACTTC	TRBJ2-7	TRBV11-2	.	.
CASSQEMGQPRGRGGIQYF	TGCGCCAGCAGCCAAGAGATGGGACAGCCTCGGGGTAGGGGGGGCATTCAGTACTTC	TRBJ2-4	TRBV4-1	.	.
CASSSTGAGYEQYF	TGTGCCAGCAGCTCAACAGGGGCCGGCTACGAGCAGTACTTC	TRBJ2-7	TRBV7-9	TRBD1	.
CATISFGNRYEQYF	TGTGCCACCATATCGTTCGGGAATCGCTACGAGCAGTACTTC	TRBJ2-7	TRBV27	.	.
CASSLALAGANTEAFF	TGTGCCAGCAGCTTAGCGTTGGCAGGGGCGAACACTGAAGCTTTCTTT	TRBJ1-1	TRBV11-2	.	once
CASSFRLAGDRQYF	TGTGCCAGCAGCTTTAGGCTAGCGGGGGATCGGCAGTACTTC	TRBJ2-7	TRBV5-6	TRBD2	once
CASSEFGTSAVTDTQYF	TGTGCCAGCAGTGAATTCGGGACTAGCGCCGTCACAGATACGCAGTATTTT	TRBJ2-3	TRBV6-1	TRBD2	.
CASSLEGPRLADDYEQYF	TGCGCCAGCAGCTTGGAAGGTCCCCGACTAGCGGATGACTACGAGCAGTACTTC	TRBJ2-7	TRBV5-1	TRBD2	once
CATSRESLYTEAFF	TGTGCCACCAGCAGGGAGTCCCTCTACACTGAAGCTTTCTTT	TRBJ1-1	TRBV15	.	.
CASSFHRDSGNTIYF	TGTGCCAGCAGTTTTCACAGAGACTCTGGAAACACCATATATTTT	TRBJ1-3	TRBV2	.	.
CASSLGTLNTEAFF	TGTGCCAGCAGCTTAGGGACTCTGAACACTGAAGCTTTCTTT	TRBJ1-1	TRBV7-9	.	.
CSVWTGRQETQYF	TGCAGCGTATGGACAGGGCGGCAAGAGACCCAGTACTTC	TRBJ2-5	TRBV29-1	TRBD1	.